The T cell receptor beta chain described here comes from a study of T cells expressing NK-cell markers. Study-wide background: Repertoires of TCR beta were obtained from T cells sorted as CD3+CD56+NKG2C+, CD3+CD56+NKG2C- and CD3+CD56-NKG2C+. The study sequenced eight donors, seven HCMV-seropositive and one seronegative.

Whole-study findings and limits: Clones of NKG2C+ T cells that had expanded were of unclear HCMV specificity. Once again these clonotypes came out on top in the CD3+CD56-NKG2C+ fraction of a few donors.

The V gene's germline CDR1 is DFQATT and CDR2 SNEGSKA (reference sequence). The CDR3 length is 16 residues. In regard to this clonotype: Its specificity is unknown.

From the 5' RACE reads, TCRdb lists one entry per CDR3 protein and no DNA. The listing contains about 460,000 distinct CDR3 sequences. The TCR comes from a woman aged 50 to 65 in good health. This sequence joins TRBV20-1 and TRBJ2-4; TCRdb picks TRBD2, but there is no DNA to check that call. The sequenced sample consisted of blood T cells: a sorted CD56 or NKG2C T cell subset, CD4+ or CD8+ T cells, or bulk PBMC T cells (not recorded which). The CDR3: CSASLAEQLAKNIQYF.